This T cell receptor (beta chain) was sequenced during a study of tumor-infiltrating lymphocytes in primary liver carcinoma. Across the whole study: Staging placed the tumors at T1-T3 N0M0, and they measured about 4 to 11 cm across. The yield of productive TCRbeta reads per sample was roughly 3.65 to 7.13 million and was similar across tissue types.

Researchers generated TCR beta cDNA from approximately 500 ng of total RNA, relying on a constant-region primer. Researchers made the TCR beta libraries by running three nested multiplex PCR rounds with slightly modified ARM-PCR. The first two PCR rounds, roughly 9 cycles each, used TRBV1-TRBV30 forward primers and a C-beta reverse primer. TCRdb processed the multiplex PCR reads anew with MiXCR; each CDR3 protein has one entry. This table holds approximately 99,000 distinct CDR3 sequences, 55% to 75% found once. General study results and limits: About 8-25% of top clones, no more, were shared by all five regions.

The length of the CDR3 is 16 residues. The V and J ends lost 1 base and 7 bases, in that order; junction bases with no gene match: 10. Germline-derived CDR1 and CDR2 are WNHNN and SYGVQD (reference sequence). To note about this clonotype: Its cognate antigen is unknown. This may come from a read error, since a much larger clone is one base off.

Joint extraction of RNA and DNA used about 17-33 mg of bulk tissue that was unsorted. Material for sequencing was liver tumor tissue from sampling region 5. Indicated subset: tumor region T5, tumor centre. This chain joins TRBV10-1 and TRBJ2-1, with 7 bases that match TRBD2. This receptor was taken from a woman in her fifties or sixties with primary liver carcinoma and hepatitis B virus infection. CDR3 DNA sequence: TGCGCCAGCAGTGAGTTCCTAGCGGAAGTGGGGAATGAGCAGTTCTTC. Its protein is CASSEFLAEVGNEQFF.